This TCR beta chain was recovered during a study of OX40 agonist ivuxolimab in advanced cancers. Across the study: In this trial design, patients received ivuxolimab intravenously at 0.01 to 10 mg/kg every 2 weeks.

Notes on the study in general: At 0.1 to 3.0 mg/kg and by week 6, clonal expansion occurred in CD4+ and CD8+ blood T cells. Near-lowest levels of clonal expansion characterized partial responders at 0.1-3.0 mg/kg.

The germline V gene has CDR1 SGHTA and CDR2 FQGNSA. V lost 2 bases to trimming and J lost 5 bases, with 7 bases between them. This CDR3 has 14 amino acids. Turning to this clone: Its antigen remains unknown.

Clones were sequenced by immunoSEQ multiplex PCR, and TCRdb holds only the in-frame ones, with some missing. The table has some 110,000 clones, about nine tenths seen once. The TCR sequence derives from an adult with an advanced solid tumor such as melanoma, head and neck, liver or kidney cancer. V and J are TRBV7-2 and TRBJ1-6; D not certain. The sample consisted of CD4+ or CD8+ T cells sorted from blood, taken in a trial of the OX40 agonist ivuxolimab. The CDR3 nucleotides are TGTGCCAGCAGCTTAATCAGTGATAATTCACCCCTCCACTTT. The encoded protein is CASSLISDNSPLHF. Supplemented by reference TRBV7-2 and TRBJ1-6, the full variable domain reads GAGVSQSPSNKVTEKGKDVELRCDPISGHTALYWYRQSLGQGLEFLIYFQGNSAPDKSGLPSDRFSAERTGGSVSTLTIQRTQQEDSAVYLCASSLISDNSPLHFGNGTRLTVT.